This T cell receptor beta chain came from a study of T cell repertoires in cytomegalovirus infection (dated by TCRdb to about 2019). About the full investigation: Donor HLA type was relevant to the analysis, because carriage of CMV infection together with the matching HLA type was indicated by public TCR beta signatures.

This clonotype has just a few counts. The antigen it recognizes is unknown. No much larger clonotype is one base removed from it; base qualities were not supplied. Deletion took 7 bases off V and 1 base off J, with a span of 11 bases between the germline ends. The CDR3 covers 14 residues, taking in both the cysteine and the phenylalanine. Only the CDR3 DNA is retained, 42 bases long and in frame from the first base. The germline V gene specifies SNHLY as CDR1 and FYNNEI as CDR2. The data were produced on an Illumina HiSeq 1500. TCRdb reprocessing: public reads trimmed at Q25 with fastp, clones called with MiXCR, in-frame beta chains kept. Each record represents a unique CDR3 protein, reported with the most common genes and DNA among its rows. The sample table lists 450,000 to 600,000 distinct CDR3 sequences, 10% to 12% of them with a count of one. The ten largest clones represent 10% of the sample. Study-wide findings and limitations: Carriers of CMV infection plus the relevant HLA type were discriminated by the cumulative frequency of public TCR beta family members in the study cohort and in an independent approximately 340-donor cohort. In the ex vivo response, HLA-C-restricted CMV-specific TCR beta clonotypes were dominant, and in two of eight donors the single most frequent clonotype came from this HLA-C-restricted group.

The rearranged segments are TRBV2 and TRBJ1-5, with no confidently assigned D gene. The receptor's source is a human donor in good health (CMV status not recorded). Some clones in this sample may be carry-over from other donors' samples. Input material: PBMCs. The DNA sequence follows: TGTGCCAGCAATCAGGACGGGAGCAATCAGCCCCAGCATTTT. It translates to CASNQDGSNQPQHF. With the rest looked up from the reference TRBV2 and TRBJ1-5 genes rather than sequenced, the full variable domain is EPEVTQTPSHQVTQMGQEVILRCVPISNHLYFYWYRQILGQKVEFLVSFYNNEISEKSEIFDDQFSVERPDGSNFTLKIRSTKLEDSAMYFCASNQDGSNQPQHFGDGTRLSIL.